This T cell receptor beta chain was sequenced during a study of PD-1 blockade in classical Hodgkin lymphoma. Study-level information: On a schedule of every 2 weeks, patients received nivolumab 3 mg/kg intravenously.

Specified time point: cycle 4 day 1 (C4D1), after more than five weeks of nivolumab. No patient escaped relapse after autologous stem cell transplantation, and brentuximab vedotin exposure varied. Libraries were prepared by immunoSEQ multiplex PCR; TCRdb keeps only in-frame clonotypes and omits some of them. This sample has roughly 50,000 clones; roughly 89% occur once, and the top ten carry approximately 13%. This CDR3 is built from 16 residues. Trimming pared 5 bases from V and 3 bases from J, leaving 18 bases between. Germline-derived CDR1 and CDR2 are SEHNR and FQNEAQ (reference sequence). This TCR was recovered from a human donor with classical Hodgkin lymphoma. Sequenced here: peripheral blood mononuclear cells (PBMCs), sampled before the fourth cycle of nivolumab. V is TRBV7-9 and J is TRBJ2-3; D might be TRBD2 (6 bases). The CDR3: CASSMIARTITDTQYF. CDR3 DNA sequence: TGTGCCAGCAGCATGATAGCGCGGACTATAACAGATACGCAGTATTTT.